A single TCR beta chain is shown here with its context. This clonotype showed up just a few times. The clone's antigen remains unknown. No much larger clone is present one base from it, and per-base qualities are unavailable. Library preparation used PCR. TCRdb shows the sequencer as Illumina HiSeq 2500. Molecular barcoding was employed in the preparation of TCR libraries, with unique molecular identifiers being used to normalize TCRbeta repertoire quantification. TCRdb itself trimmed the public reads at Q25 with fastp, ran MiXCR and retained productive beta chains. Entries are consolidated by CDR3 protein sequence, retaining the most common genes and DNA. Here the sample has approximately 350,000 distinct CDR3 sequences; 10% to 15% occur a single time. Approximately 4.2% of the sample is taken by the ten largest. These data come from a study of T-cell reconstitution after alpha-beta-depleted transplantation in children (dated by TCRdb to 2016 to 2018). Study-wide context: T-cell immune reconstitution after TCRalphabeta/CD19-depleted allogeneic hematopoietic cell transplantation in children was quantitatively tracked in the study by means of TCR repertoire profiling.

At the junction V is shortened by 6 bases and J by 10 bases, with 18 bases in between. Including the terminal cysteine and phenylalanine, the CDR3 comprises 12 residues. Only the CDR3 part of the read is kept: 36 bases, read in frame from the first base. Sequences DFQATT (CDR1) and SNEGSKA (CDR2) are obtained from the germline V gene (reference sequence). Here the chain combines TRBV20-1 and TRBJ1-1; the D gene is perhaps TRBD1, from 6 matching bases. The TCR sequence derives from a human donor who donated a stem cell graft to a child with Fanconi anemia. The sample was PBMCs, taken from the stem cell graft. The CDR3 here reads CSAPLRGRLAFF. The bases read TGCAGTGCCCCGCTGAGGGGGAGGTTAGCTTTCTTT.